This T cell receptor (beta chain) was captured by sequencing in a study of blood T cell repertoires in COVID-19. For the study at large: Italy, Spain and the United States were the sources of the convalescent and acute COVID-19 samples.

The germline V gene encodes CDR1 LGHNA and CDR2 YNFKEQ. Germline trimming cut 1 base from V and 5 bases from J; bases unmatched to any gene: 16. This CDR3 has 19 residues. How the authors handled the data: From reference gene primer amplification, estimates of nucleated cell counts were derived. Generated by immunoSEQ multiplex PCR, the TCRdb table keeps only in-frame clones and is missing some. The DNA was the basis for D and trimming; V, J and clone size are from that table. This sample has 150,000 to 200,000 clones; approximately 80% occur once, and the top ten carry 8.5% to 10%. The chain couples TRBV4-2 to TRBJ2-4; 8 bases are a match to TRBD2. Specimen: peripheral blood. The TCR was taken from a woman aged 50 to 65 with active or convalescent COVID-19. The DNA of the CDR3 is TGTGCCAGCAGCCAAGGTGGGGCGCGGAAAGCGGGAGTGGAAAACATTCAGTACTTC. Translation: CASSQGGARKAGVENIQYF.